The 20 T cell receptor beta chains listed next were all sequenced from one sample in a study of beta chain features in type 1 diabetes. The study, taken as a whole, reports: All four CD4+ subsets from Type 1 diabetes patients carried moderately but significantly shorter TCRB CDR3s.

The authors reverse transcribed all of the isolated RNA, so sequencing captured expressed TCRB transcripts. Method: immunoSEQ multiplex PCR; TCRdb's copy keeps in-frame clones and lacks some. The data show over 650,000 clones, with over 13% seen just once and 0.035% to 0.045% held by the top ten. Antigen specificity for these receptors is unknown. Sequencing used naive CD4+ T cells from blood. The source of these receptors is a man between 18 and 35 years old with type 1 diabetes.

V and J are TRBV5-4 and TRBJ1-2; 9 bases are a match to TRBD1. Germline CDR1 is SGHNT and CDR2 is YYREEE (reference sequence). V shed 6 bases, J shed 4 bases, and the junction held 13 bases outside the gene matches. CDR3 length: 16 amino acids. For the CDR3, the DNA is TGTGCCAGCAACCCAAGGGGGACAGGGCCCTCCTATGGCTACACCTTC. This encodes CASNPRGTGPSYGYTF.

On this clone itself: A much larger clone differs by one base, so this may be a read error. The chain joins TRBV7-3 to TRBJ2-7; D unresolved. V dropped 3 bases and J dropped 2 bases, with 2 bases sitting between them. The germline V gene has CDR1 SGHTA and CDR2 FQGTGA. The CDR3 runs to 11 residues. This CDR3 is CASSFAYEQYF. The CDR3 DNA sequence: TGTGCCAGCAGCTTCGCCTACGAGCAGTACTTC. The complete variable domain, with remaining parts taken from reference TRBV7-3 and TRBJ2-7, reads GAGVSQTPSNKVTEKGKYVELRCDPISGHTALYWYRQSLGQGPEFLIYFQGTGAADDSGLPNDRFFAVRPEGSVSTLKIQRTERGDSAVYLCASSFAYEQYFGPGTRLTVT.

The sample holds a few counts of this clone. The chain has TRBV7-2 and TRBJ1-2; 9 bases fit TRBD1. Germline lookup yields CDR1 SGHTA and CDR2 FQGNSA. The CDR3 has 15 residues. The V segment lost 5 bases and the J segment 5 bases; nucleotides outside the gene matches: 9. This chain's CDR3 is CASSPRTGDLYGYTF. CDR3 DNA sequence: TGTGCCAGCAGCCCACGGACAGGGGACCTATATGGCTACACCTTC.

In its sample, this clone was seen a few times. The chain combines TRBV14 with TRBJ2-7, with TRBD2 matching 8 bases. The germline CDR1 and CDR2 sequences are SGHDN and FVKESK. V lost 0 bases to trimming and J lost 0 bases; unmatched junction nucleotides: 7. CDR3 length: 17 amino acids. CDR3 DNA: TGTGCCAGCAGCCAAGATCGGGCTAGCGGGTACTCCTACGAGCAGTACTTC. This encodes CASSQDRASGYSYEQYF.

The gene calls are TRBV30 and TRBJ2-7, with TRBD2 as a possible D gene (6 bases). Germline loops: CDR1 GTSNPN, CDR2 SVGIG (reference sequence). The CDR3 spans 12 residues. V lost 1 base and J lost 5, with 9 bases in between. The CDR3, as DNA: TGTGCCTGGAGTGGGAGGGTTAACGAGCAGTACTTC. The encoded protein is CAWSGRVNEQYF.

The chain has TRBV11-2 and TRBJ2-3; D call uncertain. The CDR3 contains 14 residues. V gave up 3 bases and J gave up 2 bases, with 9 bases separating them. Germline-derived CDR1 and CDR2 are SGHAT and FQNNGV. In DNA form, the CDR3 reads TGTGCCAGCAGCTTCGCCACTACCACAGATACGCAGTATTTT. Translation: CASSFATTTDTQYF.

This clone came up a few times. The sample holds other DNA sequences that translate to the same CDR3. Here the CDR3 DNA reads TGCAGTGCTAACAGGGGGGAGACCCAGTACTTC. It translates to CSANRGETQYF. The V and J genes are TRBV20-1 and TRBJ2-5, with TRBD1 matching over 8 bases. The CDR3 is 11 amino acids. V lost 4 bases, J lost 5 bases, and 0 bases stayed unmatched. Germline CDR1 and CDR2: DFQATT and SNEGSKA (reference sequence).

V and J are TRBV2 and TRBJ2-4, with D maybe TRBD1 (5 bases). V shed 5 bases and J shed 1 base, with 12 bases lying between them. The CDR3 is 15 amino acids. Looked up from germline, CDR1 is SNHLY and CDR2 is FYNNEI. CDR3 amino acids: CASSWGENAKNIQYF. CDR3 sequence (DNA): TGTGCCAGCAGTTGGGGCGAGAATGCCAAAAACATTCAGTACTTC.

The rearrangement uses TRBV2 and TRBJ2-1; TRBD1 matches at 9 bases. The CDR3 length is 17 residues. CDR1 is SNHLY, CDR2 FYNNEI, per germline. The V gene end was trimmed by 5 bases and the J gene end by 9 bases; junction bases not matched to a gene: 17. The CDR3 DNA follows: TGTGCCAGCAGTTCCCGCGCCTGGGGACAGGGAGAATCTGAGCAGTTCTTC. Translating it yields CASSSRAWGQGESEQFF.

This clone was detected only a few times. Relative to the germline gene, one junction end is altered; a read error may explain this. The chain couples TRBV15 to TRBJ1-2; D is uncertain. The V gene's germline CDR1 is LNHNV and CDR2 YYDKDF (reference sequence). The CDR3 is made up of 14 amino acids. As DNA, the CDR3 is TGTGCCACCAGCAGAGTACGGTTGGGGTATGCCTACACCTTC. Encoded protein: CATSRVRLGYAYTF. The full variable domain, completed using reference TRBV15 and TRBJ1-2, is DAMVIQNPRYQVTQFGKPVTLSCSQTLNHNVMYWYQQKSSQAPKLLFHYYDKDFNNEADTPDNFQSRRPNTSFCFLDIRSPGLGDTAMYLCATSRVRLGYAYTFGSGTRLTVV.

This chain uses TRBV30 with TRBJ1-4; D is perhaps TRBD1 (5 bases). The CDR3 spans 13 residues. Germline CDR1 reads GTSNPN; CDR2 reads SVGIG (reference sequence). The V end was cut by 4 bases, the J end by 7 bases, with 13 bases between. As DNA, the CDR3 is TGTGCCTGGACTGGGGGGAGTGGTGAAAAACTGTTTTTT. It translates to CAWTGGSGEKLFF.

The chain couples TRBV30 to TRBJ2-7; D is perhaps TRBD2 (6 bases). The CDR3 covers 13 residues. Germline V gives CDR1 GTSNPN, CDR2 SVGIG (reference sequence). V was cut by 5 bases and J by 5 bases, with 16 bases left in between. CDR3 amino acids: CAWGPTGVHEQYF. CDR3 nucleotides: TGTGCCTGGGGCCCTACGGGAGTCCACGAGCAGTACTTC.

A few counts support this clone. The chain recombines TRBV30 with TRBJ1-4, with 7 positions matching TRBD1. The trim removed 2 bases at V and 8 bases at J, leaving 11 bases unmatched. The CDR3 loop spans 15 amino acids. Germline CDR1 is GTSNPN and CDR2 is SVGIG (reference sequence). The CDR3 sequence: CAWSRGGPLREKLFF. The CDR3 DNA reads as TGTGCCTGGAGTCGAGGGGGCCCCTTGAGAGAAAAACTGTTTTTT.

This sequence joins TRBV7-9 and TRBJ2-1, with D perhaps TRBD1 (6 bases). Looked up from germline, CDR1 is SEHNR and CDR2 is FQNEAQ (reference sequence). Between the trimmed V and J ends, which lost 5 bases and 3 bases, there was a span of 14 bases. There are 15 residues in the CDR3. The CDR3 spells CASSPDRSNYNEQFF. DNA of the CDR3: TGTGCCAGCAGCCCCGACAGGTCCAACTACAATGAGCAGTTCTTC.

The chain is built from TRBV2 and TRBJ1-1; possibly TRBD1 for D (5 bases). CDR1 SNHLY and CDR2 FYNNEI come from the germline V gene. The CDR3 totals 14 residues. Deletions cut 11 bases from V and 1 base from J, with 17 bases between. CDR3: CAGGIGTGNTEAFF. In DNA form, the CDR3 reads TGTGCCGGGGGAATTGGGACGGGGAACACTGAAGCTTTCTTT. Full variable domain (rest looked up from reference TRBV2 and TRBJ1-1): EPEVTQTPSHQVTQMGQEVILRCVPISNHLYFYWYRQILGQKVEFLVSFYNNEISEKSEIFDDQFSVERPDGSNFTLKIRSTKLEDSAMYFCAGGIGTGNTEAFFGQGTRLTVV.

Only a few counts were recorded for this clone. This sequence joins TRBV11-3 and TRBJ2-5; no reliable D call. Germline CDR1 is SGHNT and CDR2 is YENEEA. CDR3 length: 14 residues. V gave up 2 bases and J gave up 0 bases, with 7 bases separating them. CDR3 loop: CASSLSMYQETQYF. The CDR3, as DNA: TGTGCCAGCAGCTTATCGATGTACCAAGAGACCCAGTACTTC.

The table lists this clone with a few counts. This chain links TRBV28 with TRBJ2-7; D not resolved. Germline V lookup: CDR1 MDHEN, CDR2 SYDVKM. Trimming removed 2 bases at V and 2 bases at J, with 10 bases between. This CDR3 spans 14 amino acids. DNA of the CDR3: TGTGCCAGCAGTTTAGTTGCACACACCTACGAGCAGTACTTC. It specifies CASSLVAHTYEQYF.

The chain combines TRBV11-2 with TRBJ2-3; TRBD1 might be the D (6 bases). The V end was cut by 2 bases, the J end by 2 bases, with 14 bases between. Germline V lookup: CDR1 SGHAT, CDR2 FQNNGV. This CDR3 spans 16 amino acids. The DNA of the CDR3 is TGTGCCAGCAGCTTAAGCGCGCAGGGGTACACAGATACGCAGTATTTT. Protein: CASSLSAQGYTDTQYF.

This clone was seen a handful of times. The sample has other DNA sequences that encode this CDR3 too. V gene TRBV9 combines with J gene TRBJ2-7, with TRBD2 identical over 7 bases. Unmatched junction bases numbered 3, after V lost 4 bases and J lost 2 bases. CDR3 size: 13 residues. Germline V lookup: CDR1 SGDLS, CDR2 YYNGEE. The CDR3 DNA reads TGTGCCAGCAGCCCGGGACTAACCTACGAGCAGTACTTC. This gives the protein CASSPGLTYEQYF.

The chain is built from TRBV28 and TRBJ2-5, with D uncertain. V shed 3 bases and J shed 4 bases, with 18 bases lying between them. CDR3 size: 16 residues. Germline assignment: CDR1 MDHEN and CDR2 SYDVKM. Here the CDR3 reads CASSFFAIKRGETQYF. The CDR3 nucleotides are TGTGCCAGCAGTTTCTTCGCGATCAAGAGAGGAGAGACCCAGTACTTC.